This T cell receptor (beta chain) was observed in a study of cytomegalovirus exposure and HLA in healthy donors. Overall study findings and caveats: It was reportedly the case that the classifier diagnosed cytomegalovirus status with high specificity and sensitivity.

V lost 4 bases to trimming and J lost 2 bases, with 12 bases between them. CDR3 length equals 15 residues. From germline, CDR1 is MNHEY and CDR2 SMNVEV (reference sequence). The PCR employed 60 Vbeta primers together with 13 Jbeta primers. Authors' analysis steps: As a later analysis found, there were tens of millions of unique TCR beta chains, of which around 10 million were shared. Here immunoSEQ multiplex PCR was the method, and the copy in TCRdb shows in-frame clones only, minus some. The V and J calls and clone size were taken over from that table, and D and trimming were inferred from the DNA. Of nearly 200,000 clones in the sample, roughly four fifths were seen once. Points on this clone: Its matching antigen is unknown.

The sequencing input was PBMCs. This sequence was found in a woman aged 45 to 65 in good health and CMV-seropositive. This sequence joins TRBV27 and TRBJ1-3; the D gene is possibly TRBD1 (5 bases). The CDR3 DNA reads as TGTGCCAGCAGTTCCCGGGGGATGGCTGGAAACACCATATATTTT. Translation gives CASSSRGMAGNTIYF.